There are a few counts of the clone carrying this T cell receptor (beta chain). Using its own MiXCR run on the RT-PCR reads, TCRdb lists one record per CDR3 protein. The table has 500,000 to 700,000 distinct CDR3 sequences, around 25% seen once. These data originate in a study of response to subunit inactivated influenza vaccine. The CDR3 length is 14 residues. Germline assignment: CDR1 SGHNT and CDR2 YYREEE (reference sequence). Losses at the gene ends were 2 bases for V and 7 bases for J; bases not matched to a gene: 5. These same data were also listed under a study on T cells expressing NK-cell markers. According to that study: 5'RACE template switching built TCR beta cDNA with unique molecular identifiers. Out of eight donors sequenced, seven tested HCMV-seropositive and the remaining one seronegative.

This clonotype originated in a man aged 45-65 years who received an inactivated influenza vaccine. The chain recombines TRBV5-4 with TRBJ1-1; 10 bases are shared with TRBD1. The sequencing used CD4+ T cells sorted from PBMCs, collected approximately 12 days after vaccination. CDR3 sequence reads: CASSFGTGVVEAFF. CDR3 DNA sequence: TGTGCCAGCAGCTTCGGGACAGGGGTGGTTGAAGCTTTCTTT.